This TCR beta chain was sequenced during a study of cytomegalovirus exposure and HLA in healthy donors. Study-level points and caveats: Donors belonging to an Asian-associated ancestry cluster reportedly showed fewer N-insertions in productive TCRs than the approximately 670-donor mean, according to what a later analysis found. Later on, a genetic analysis was performed. It linked a missense variant in DCLRE1C with V- and J-gene trimming of TCR beta. Later on, analysis showed that most CMV-associated TCR beta chains appeared to be HLA-restricted.

A remark on this clone: The target antigen is unknown.

Amplification used 60 Vbeta primers and 13 Jbeta primers. Using immunoSEQ multiplex PCR, the repertoire was profiled, and TCRdb retains in-frame clones only, with some absent. There are around 70,000 clones in the sample, with about 4% held by the top ten. This CDR3 is 15 amino acids long. The germline V gene encodes CDR1 SGHRS and CDR2 YFSETQ. V lost 0 bases and J lost 3; bases outside the gene matches: 6. Source material: PBMCs. J is TRBJ2-7 and V is TRBV5-1, with 7 nucleotides matching TRBD2. The receptor comes from a female donor in good health and CMV-seropositive. The CDR3 loop is CASSLGREGYYEQYF. The CDR3 DNA reads as TGCGCCAGCAGCTTGGGAAGGGAGGGTTACTACGAGCAGTACTTC.